This passage covers 8 T cell receptor beta chains from one sample sequenced in a study of blood T cell repertoires in COVID-19. The repertoire was sequenced with immunoSEQ multiplex PCR; TCRdb's copy has only in-frame clones and lacks some. The sample holds roughly 410,000 clones, around nine tenths seen once. The material sequenced was peripheral blood. These TCRs come from a woman in her thirties or forties with COVID-19, enrolled during active disease.

This clone has only one observation. The chain links TRBV5-1 to TRBJ1-3; D unclear. The CDR3 spans 16 residues. Germline V lookup: CDR1 SGHRS, CDR2 YFSETQ. V lost 4 bases, J lost 3 bases, and 17 bases lay in between. As DNA, the CDR3 is TGCGCCAGCAGCCCGACACTCGCTCGAAGTGGAAACACCATATATTTT. This gives the protein CASSPTLARSGNTIYF. The variable domain in full, with the rest retrieved from reference TRBV5-1 and TRBJ1-3, is KAGVTQTPRYLIKTRGQQVTLSCSPISGHRSVSWYQQTPGQGLQFLFEYFSETQRNKGNFPGRFSGRQFSNSRSEMNVSTLELGDSALYLCASSPTLARSGNTIYFGEGSWLTVV.

The chain has TRBV7-9 and TRBJ2-1, with a tentative D call TRBD1 (8 bases). The length of the CDR3 is 19 residues. The ends were cut back, 6 bases at V and 2 bases at J, with 26 bases in the middle. Germline V gene data show CDR1 as SEHNR and CDR2 as FQNEAQ (reference sequence). This CDR3 is CASSSTGEGAGATYNEQFF. The CDR3 coding sequence is TGTGCCAGCAGTTCGACAGGGGAAGGCGCGGGAGCCACCTACAATGAGCAGTTCTTC. Variable domain in full (rest from reference TRBV7-9 and TRBJ2-1): DTGVSQNPRHKITKRGQNVTFRCDPISEHNRLYWYRQTLGQGPEFLTYFQNEAQLEKSRLLSDRFSAERPKGSFSTLEIQRTEQGDSAMYLCASSSTGEGAGATYNEQFFGPGTRLTVL.

The J gene is TRBJ1-5, the V gene TRBV6-2 or TRBV6-3, with a possible D match to TRBD1 (6 bases). The V gene lost 6 bases and the J gene lost 1 base, with 10 bases spanning the gap. Germline-derived CDR1 and CDR2 are MNHEY and SVGEGT. CDR3 length equals 14 residues. The CDR3 region is CASRPTGSNQPQHF. The DNA of the CDR3 is TGTGCCAGCAGACCTACAGGGAGCAATCAGCCCCAGCATTTT.

The CDR3 is CASSLGTGEEKLFF. The CDR3 DNA reads as TGTGCCAGCAGCTTGGGGACAGGCGAGGAAAAACTGTTTTTT. This chain links TRBV5-5 with TRBJ1-4; 7 bases map to TRBD1. The CDR3 has 14 residues. Germline CDR1 is SGHKS and CDR2 is YYEKEE (reference sequence). J lost 8 bases, V lost 0 bases, and 4 bases had no gene match.

This clone was recorded only once. This rearrangement joins TRBV5-5 to TRBJ2-7; the D gene is possibly TRBD1 (6 bases). The V gene's germline CDR1 is SGHKS and CDR2 YYEKEE (reference sequence). The CDR3 consists of 14 residues. V was trimmed by 1 base and J by 0 bases, leaving 8 bases between them. In DNA, the CDR3 is TGTGCCAGCAGCTTGCGGGACATCTCCTACGAGCAGTACTTC. Translation: CASSLRDISYEQYF. Variable domain in full (rest from reference TRBV5-5 and TRBJ2-7): DAGVTQSPTHLIKTRGQQVTLRCSPISGHKSVSWYQQVLGQGPQFIFQYYEKEERGRGNFPDRFSARQFPNYSSELNVNALLLGDSALYLCASSLRDISYEQYFGPGTRLTVT.

The CDR3 sequence: CASSLASGDTDTQYF. In nucleotides, the CDR3 is TGCGCCAGCAGCTTGGCGAGCGGGGACACAGATACGCAGTATTTT. The chain combines TRBV5-1 with TRBJ2-3; 7 bases match TRBD2. V lost 0 bases and J lost 2; bases outside the gene matches: 3. The CDR3 totals 15 residues. The germline V gene encodes CDR1 SGHRS and CDR2 YFSETQ.

This clone was recorded a few times. The chain joins TRBV23-1 to TRBJ1-6, with D hard to call. TRBV23-1 is recorded as an ORF, its role being uncertain. The CDR3 sequence is 16 residues long. V dropped 3 bases and J dropped 10 bases, with 19 bases sitting between them. DNA of the CDR3: TGCGCCAGCAGTCACCGAGAAGTACTCAAGAACTCACCCCTCCACTTT. It is translated as CASSHREVLKNSPLHF.

This clone was recorded once. The V and J genes are TRBV15 and TRBJ1-2; a weak D match, TRBD1 (5 bases). V lost 2 bases and J 4 bases, leaving 11 bases between the germline ends. The CDR3 length is 14 residues. CDR1 and CDR2 from the germline V gene are LNHNV and YYDKDF (reference sequence). The CDR3, as DNA: TGTGCCACCAGCAGACCGGGACTAGCCTATGGCTACACCTTC. It specifies CATSRPGLAYGYTF.